This T cell receptor beta chain was identified in a study of blood T cells in healthy people across ages. CDR1 is SGHTA, CDR2 FQGNSA, per germline. The CDR3 consists of 14 residues. V was pared by 6 bases and J by 2 bases, with 10 bases between. Through a sample-barcoded 5' primer and a J-beta primer mix, a second PCR was run for about 6 to 12 cycles. TCRdb ran MiXCR on the 5' RACE reads and lists one entry per CDR3 protein. The sample holds 650,000 to 700,000 distinct CDR3 sequences, around 32% seen once. The material sequenced was blood. The sequence came from a woman of 80 years or more in good health. The chain employs TRBV7-2 and TRBJ2-2; D is unclear. The CDR3 loop reads CASSYPVNTGELFF. The DNA of the CDR3 is TGTGCCAGCAGTTACCCTGTAAACACCGGGGAGCTGTTTTTT.